This paragraph covers one T cell receptor (beta chain) sequence. V lost 6 bases and J 7 bases, leaving 10 bases between the germline ends. Germline CDR1 reads KGHSH; CDR2 reads LQKENI. This CDR3 is built from 12 residues. The sample comes from a study of shared clonotypes between healthy human individuals. Each PCR replicate from the sorted subsets contained 150 to 200 ng DNA, which is some 30,000 T cell genomes. TCRdb's table, derived via immunoSEQ multiplex PCR, lists solely in-frame clones and lacks some. Here the sample spans some 1.4 million clones, roughly 97% being singletons. Among the donors, all were Caucasian adults who lived in Nashville, Tennessee. A CD45RA-negative memory subset and a CD45RA+ naive subset were separated from the CD4+ cells.

Sequencing was performed on naive CD4+ T cells sorted from blood. Subset described: CD45RA+ positively selected. V and J are TRBV18 and TRBJ2-1; D gene ambiguous. This receptor was obtained from a man aged 25-45 years in good health. CDR3 in DNA: TGTGCCAGCTCTGTCGTGACGAATGAGCAGTTCTTC. As protein: CASSVVTNEQFF.